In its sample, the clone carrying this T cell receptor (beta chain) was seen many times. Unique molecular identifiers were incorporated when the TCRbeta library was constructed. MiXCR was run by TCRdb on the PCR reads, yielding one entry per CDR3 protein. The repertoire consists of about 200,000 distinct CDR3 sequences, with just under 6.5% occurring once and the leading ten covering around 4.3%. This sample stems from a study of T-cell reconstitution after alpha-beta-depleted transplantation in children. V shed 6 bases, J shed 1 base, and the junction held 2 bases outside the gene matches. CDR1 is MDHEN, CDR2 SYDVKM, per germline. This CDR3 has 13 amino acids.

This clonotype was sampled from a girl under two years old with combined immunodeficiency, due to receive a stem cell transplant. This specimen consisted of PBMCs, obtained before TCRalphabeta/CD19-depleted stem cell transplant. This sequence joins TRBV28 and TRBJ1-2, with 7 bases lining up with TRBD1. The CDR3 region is CASRRDSNYGYTF. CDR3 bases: TGTGCCAGCAGGCGGGACAGTAACTATGGCTACACCTTC.